The 8 T cell receptor beta chains below come from one sample, sequenced in a study of blood T cell repertoires in COVID-19. The data were produced by immunoSEQ multiplex PCR, yet TCRdb's version contains in-frame clones alone and is incomplete. This sample carries roughly 250,000 clones, roughly four fifths of them seen once, and the ten largest clones take 9.5% to 15%. Material for sequencing was peripheral blood. Receptors originate from a woman aged 60-70 years with active or convalescent COVID-19.

This clone was observed a few times. The chain uses TRBV6-2 or TRBV6-3 and TRBJ1-1; D is unresolved. V was shortened by 2 bases and J by 1 base, with 5 bases between the two germline ends. Germline V CDR1 and CDR2: MNHEY, SVGEGT. This CDR3 has 13 residues. The CDR3 sequence is CASSYHQNTEAFF. CDR3 bases: TGTGCCAGCAGTTACCATCAGAACACTGAAGCTTTCTTT.

This clone was seen once. The chain joins TRBV7-9 to TRBJ2-7, with 9 bases aligning to TRBD2. The CDR3 is 15 residues long. The germline gives CDR1 SEHNR, CDR2 FQNEAQ (reference sequence). J lost 5 bases, V lost 5 bases, and 10 bases had no gene match. In DNA form, the CDR3 reads TGTGCCAGCAGCCCTCACAGCGGGGGGAGGGACGAGCAGTACTTC. Protein sequence: CASSPHSGGRDEQYF.

The rearrangement uses TRBV30 and TRBJ2-1, with 7 bases aligning to TRBD2. The CDR3 runs to 16 residues. The trim removed 5 bases at V and 8 bases at J, leaving 18 bases unmatched. Germline assignment: CDR1 GTSNPN and CDR2 SVGIG (reference sequence). The DNA for the CDR3 is TGTGCCTGGGCTCCGGGACTATTCTTTCCGGGAGATGAGCAGTTCTTC. The encoded protein is CAWAPGLFFPGDEQFF.

This CDR3 reads CASSGAGRSSYEQYF. CDR3 bases: TGTGCCAGCAGCGGGGCAGGCAGGAGCTCCTACGAGCAGTACTTC. The V call is TRBV5-4, the J call TRBJ2-7; D might be TRBD1 (5 bases). Germline values: CDR1 SGHNT, CDR2 YYREEE (reference sequence). There are 15 residues in the CDR3. The ends were cut back, 4 bases at V and 0 bases at J, with 14 bases in the middle.

V is TRBV10-1 and J is TRBJ1-1; TRBD1 aligns across 11 bases. V was clipped by 2 bases and J by 3 bases; unmatched bases: 8. Germline V gives CDR1 WNHNN, CDR2 SYGVQD (reference sequence). CDR3 length equals 17 residues. The DNA for the CDR3 is TGCGCCAGCAGTGAGATAGGGACAGGGGGATATTACACTGAAGCTTTCTTT. Translated, it gives CASSEIGTGGYYTEAFF.

In DNA form, the CDR3 reads TGTGCCAGTAGTGGCTCGGGACTAGCGAGGGAGACCCAGTACTTC. Translating it yields CASSGSGLARETQYF. The rearrangement uses TRBV19 and TRBJ2-5, with 10 bases lining up with TRBD2. V lost 5 bases, J lost 5 bases, and 8 bases stayed unmatched. This CDR3 has 15 amino acids. Germline V CDR1 and CDR2: LNHDA, SQIVND (reference sequence).

The chain joins TRBV30 to TRBJ2-5, with D perhaps TRBD2 (7 bases). In germline, CDR1 is GTSNPN, CDR2 SVGIG (reference sequence). This CDR3 has 14 residues. Trimming took 0 bases from V and 6 from J, leaving 14 bases between them. The CDR3 reads CAWSVGGGPKTQYF. CDR3 sequence (DNA): TGTGCCTGGAGTGTGGGCGGGGGCCCTAAGACCCAGTACTTC. Looking up the rest from reference TRBV30 and TRBJ2-5 gives the full variable domain: SQTIHQWPATLVQPVGSPLSLECTVEGTSNPNLYWYRQAAGRGLQLLFYSVGIGQISSEVPQNLSASRPQDRQFILSSKKLLLSDSGFYLCAWSVGGGPKTQYFGPGTRLLVL.

The genes are TRBV11-2 and TRBJ2-7; possibly TRBD2 for D (6 bases). Trimming took off 6 bases at V and 0 bases at J, with 24 bases between the two ends. The length of the CDR3 is 18 residues. CDR1 and CDR2 from the germline V gene are SGHAT and FQNNGV. CDR3 nucleotide sequence: TGTGCCAGCAGAACGAACAAAGGAGGGCGGGGCTACTCCTACGAGCAGTACTTC. Protein sequence: CASRTNKGGRGYSYEQYF.